Listed below are T cell receptor beta chains from one sample, sequenced in a study of CD8+ T cells in alopecia areata. Assay: immunoSEQ multiplex PCR; the TCRdb copy retains only in-frame clones and omits some. In the table there are 150,000 to 200,000 clones, approximately 70% of which are singletons. Sample: CD8+ T cells sorted from blood, taken at week 0. The receptors come from a human donor with alopecia areata. CDR3s include the opening cysteine and the closing phenylalanine or tryptophan. D genes are given only for firm matches. Size is omitted from some rows. Given values are once, few, many or a class for expanded clones.

V gene: TRBV4-1; J gene: TRBJ1-4; D gene: TRBD1; clone size: few; CDR3 DNA: TGCGCCAGCAGCCAAGAGACAGGGGTTCGAGAAAAACTGTTTTTT; CDR3 protein: CASSQETGVREKLFF
V gene: TRBV30; J gene: TRBJ2-2; D gene: NA; clone size: few; CDR3 DNA: TGTGCCCACGACACGAACACCGGGGAGCTGTTTTTT; CDR3 protein: CAHDTNTGELFF
V gene: TRBV6-6; J gene: TRBJ1-5; D gene: NA; clone size: NA; CDR3 DNA: TGTGCCAGCAGTTACTGGGACGAGAGCAATCAGCCCCAGCATTTT; CDR3 protein: CASSYWDESNQPQHF
V gene: TRBV11-1; J gene: TRBJ2-1; D gene: TRBD2; clone size: NA; CDR3 DNA: TGTGCCAGCAGTTCCAGCGGGGGAAATGAGCAGTTCTTC; CDR3 protein: CASSSSGGNEQFF
V gene: TRBV29-1; J gene: TRBJ2-7; D gene: NA; clone size: many; CDR3 DNA: TGCAGCGCCCGACAGGACAACGAGCAGTACTTC; CDR3 protein: CSARQDNEQYF
V gene: TRBV11-2; J gene: TRBJ2-3; D gene: NA; clone size: NA; CDR3 DNA: TGTGCCAGCAGGACGTTGACAGATACGCAGTATTTT; CDR3 protein: CASRTLTDTQYF
V gene: TRBV29-1; J gene: TRBJ1-5; D gene: TRBD1; clone size: NA; CDR3 DNA: TGCAGCGTACGCCGAGGGGGACAGGGGGAACAGCCCCAGCATTTT; CDR3 protein: CSVRRGGQGEQPQHF
V gene: TRBV5-6; J gene: TRBJ2-7; D gene: TRBD1; clone size: NA; CDR3 DNA: TGTGCCAGCAGCCAGGGACAGTACGAGCAGTACTTC; CDR3 protein: CASSQGQYEQYF
V gene: TRBV11-1; J gene: TRBJ2-5; D gene: NA; clone size: NA; CDR3 DNA: TGTGCCAGCAGCCTCATTTCTGGACCGGAAGAGACCCAGTACTTC; CDR3 protein: CASSLISGPEETQYF
V gene: TRBV6-5; J gene: TRBJ2-7; D gene: NA; clone size: NA; CDR3 DNA: TGTGCCAGCAGCCTGGGACGGAGGTCGGAGCAGTACTTC; CDR3 protein: CASSLGRRSEQYF
V gene: TRBV29-1; J gene: TRBJ1-1; D gene: TRBD1; clone size: NA; CDR3 DNA: TGCAGCGTTAACCGGGACAGGGGGCCGGGAGCTTTCTTT; CDR3 protein: CSVNRDRGPGAFF
V gene: TRBV29-1; J gene: TRBJ1-2; D gene: NA; clone size: NA; CDR3 DNA: TGCAGCGCCGAGTCTGGGGAGGGGGAATATGGCTACACCTTC; CDR3 protein: CSAESGEGEYGYTF
V gene: TRBV29-1; J gene: TRBJ2-3; D gene: NA; clone size: NA; CDR3 DNA: TGCAGCGTTGGGCAAGATACGCAGTATTTT; CDR3 protein: CSVGQDTQYF
V gene: TRBV6-5; J gene: TRBJ2-3; D gene: TRBD1; clone size: NA; CDR3 DNA: TGTGCCAGCAGTGAAGGGGGACAGGGCCTTGGGTATTTT; CDR3 protein: CASSEGGQGLGYF
V gene: TRBV9; J gene: TRBJ2-7; D gene: TRBD2; clone size: few; CDR3 DNA: TGTGCCAGCAGCGTAGACCTCCCGCGGGGGGCCCCCTACGAGCAGTACTTC; CDR3 protein: CASSVDLPRGAPYEQYF
V gene: TRBV7-2; J gene: TRBJ1-2; D gene: NA; clone size: NA; CDR3 DNA: TGTGCCAGCAGCTGGACAGTCTACTATGGCTACACCTTC; CDR3 protein: CASSWTVYYGYTF
V gene: TRBV5-1; J gene: TRBJ1-1; D gene: NA; clone size: NA; CDR3 DNA: TGCGCCAGCAGGCTATATTACAGGGCGGACGGAGCTTTCTTT; CDR3 protein: CASRLYYRADGAFF
V gene: TRBV13; J gene: TRBJ1-6; D gene: TRBD1; clone size: NA; CDR3 DNA: TGTGCCAGCAGCTTAGCGGGACAGGCCTATAATTCACCCCTCCACTTT; CDR3 protein: CASSLAGQAYNSPLHF
V gene: TRBV25-1; J gene: TRBJ2-3; D gene: NA; clone size: NA; CDR3 DNA: TGTGCCAGCAGTGAATCCACTAAGGCAGATACGCAGTATTTT; CDR3 protein: CASSESTKADTQYF
V gene: TRBV29-1; J gene: TRBJ1-2; D gene: NA; clone size: NA; CDR3 DNA: TGCAGCGTTGAATCGGACAAGAACTATGGCTACACCTTC; CDR3 protein: CSVESDKNYGYTF
V gene: TRBV29-1; J gene: TRBJ2-1; D gene: TRBD1; clone size: NA; CDR3 DNA: TGCAGCGTTGACAGGGGGAATGAGCAGTTCTTC; CDR3 protein: CSVDRGNEQFF
V gene: TRBV7-9; J gene: TRBJ2-1; D gene: TRBD1; clone size: NA; CDR3 DNA: TGTGCCAGCAGCCCCCGACAGGGGGAACGGCCCTCCTACAATGAGCAGTTCTTC; CDR3 protein: CASSPRQGERPSYNEQFF
V gene: TRBV5-4; J gene: TRBJ2-1; D gene: NA; clone size: few; CDR3 DNA: TGTGCCAGCAGCCATACCACTAGCTACAATGAGCAGTTCTTC; CDR3 protein: CASSHTTSYNEQFF
V gene: TRBV6-4; J gene: TRBJ2-3; D gene: TRBD2; clone size: once; CDR3 DNA: TGTGCCAGCAGCCCGGGGGGGCCTGCAGATACGCAGTATTTT; CDR3 protein: CASSPGGPADTQYF
V gene: TRBV29-1; J gene: TRBJ2-7; D gene: NA; clone size: NA; CDR3 DNA: TGCAGCGTTCCCATGCCTGGACGCTCCTACGAGCAGTACTTC; CDR3 protein: CSVPMPGRSYEQYF